The clone carrying this T cell receptor beta chain was recorded at least ten times. The antigen is unknown. This record comes from a study of T cells in Graves' hyperthyroidism and ophthalmopathy. Stable disease denoted Graves' hyperthyroidism without ophthalmopathy progression within 18 months. It was uncontrolled infection, other autoimmune disease, pregnancy or lactation that excluded patients. Diagnoses were established using clinical symptoms, serum thyroxine and TRAb, thyroid ultrasound and orbital computed tomography. CDR3 size: 15 residues. In germline, CDR1 is LGHDT, CDR2 YNNKEL (reference sequence). Deletions cut 0 bases from V and 4 bases from J, with 12 bases between. Overall study results and limits: Among thyroid clonotypes expanded above 0.001, most also appeared in blood.

RNA transcripts were the template for amplifying TCR beta CDR3 regions. Using the HTBI primer set, a first-round RT-PCR was run on the TCR CDR3. TCRdb reanalysed the multiplex PCR reads using MiXCR and keeps one entry per CDR3 protein. Of about 580,000 distinct CDR3 sequences detected, 40% to 55% appear once; the ten largest clones hold around 7.7%. The TCR was taken from a woman between 18 and 30 years old with Graves' hyperthyroidism. This rearrangement joins TRBV3-1 to TRBJ2-5; a weak D match, TRBD1 (5 bases). What was sequenced was peripheral blood or thyroid tissue (not recorded which). CDR3 loop: CASSQEGQGLETQYF. CDR3 nucleotides: TGTGCCAGCAGCCAAGAGGGTCAGGGTTTAGAGACCCAGTACTTC.